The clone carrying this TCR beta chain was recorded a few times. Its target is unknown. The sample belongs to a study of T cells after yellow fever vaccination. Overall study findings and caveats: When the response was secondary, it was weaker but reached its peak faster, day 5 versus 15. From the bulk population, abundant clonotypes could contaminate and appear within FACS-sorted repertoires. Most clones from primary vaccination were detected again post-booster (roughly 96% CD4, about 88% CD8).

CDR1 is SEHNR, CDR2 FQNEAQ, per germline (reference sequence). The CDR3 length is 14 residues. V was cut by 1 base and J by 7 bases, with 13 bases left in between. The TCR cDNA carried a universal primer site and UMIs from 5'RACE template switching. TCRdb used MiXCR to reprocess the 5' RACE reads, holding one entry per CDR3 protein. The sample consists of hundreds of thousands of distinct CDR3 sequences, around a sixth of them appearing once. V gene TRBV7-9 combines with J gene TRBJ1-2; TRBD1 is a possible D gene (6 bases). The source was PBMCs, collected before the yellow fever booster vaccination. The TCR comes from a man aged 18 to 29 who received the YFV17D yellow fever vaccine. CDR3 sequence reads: CASSLDRVRSGYTF. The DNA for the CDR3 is TGTGCCAGCAGCTTAGACAGGGTTCGGAGTGGCTACACCTTC. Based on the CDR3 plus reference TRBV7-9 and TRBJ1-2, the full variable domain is DTGVSQNPRHKITKRGQNVTFRCDPISEHNRLYWYRQTLGQGPEFLTYFQNEAQLEKSRLLSDRFSAERPKGSFSTLEIQRTEQGDSAMYLCASSLDRVRSGYTFGSGTRLTVV.